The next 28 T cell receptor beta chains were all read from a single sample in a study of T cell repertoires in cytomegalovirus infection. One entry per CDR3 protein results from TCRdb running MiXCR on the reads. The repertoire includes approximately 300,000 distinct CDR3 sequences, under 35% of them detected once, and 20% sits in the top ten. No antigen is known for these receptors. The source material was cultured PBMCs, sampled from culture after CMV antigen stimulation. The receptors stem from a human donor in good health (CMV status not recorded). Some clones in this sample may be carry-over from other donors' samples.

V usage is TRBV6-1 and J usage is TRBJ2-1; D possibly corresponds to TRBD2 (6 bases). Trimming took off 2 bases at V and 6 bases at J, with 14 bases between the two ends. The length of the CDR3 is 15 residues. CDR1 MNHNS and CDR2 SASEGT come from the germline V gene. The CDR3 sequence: CASSETRTTGNEQFF. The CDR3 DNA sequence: TGTGCCAGCAGTGAAACGAGGACTACCGGCAATGAGCAGTTCTTC.

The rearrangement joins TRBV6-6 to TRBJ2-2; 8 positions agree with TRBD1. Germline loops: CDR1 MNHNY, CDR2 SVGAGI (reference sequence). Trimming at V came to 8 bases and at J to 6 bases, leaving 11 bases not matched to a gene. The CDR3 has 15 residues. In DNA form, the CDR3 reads TGTGCCAGCCTCCCGGACAGGGCTTCTGCCGGGGAGCTGTTTTTT. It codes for CASLPDRASAGELFF.

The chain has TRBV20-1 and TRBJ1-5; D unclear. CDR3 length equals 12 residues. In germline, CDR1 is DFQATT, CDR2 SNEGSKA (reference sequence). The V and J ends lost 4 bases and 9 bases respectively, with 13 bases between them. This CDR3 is CSATAGKGPQHF. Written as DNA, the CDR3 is TGCAGTGCTACGGCTGGGAAGGGGCCCCAGCATTTT.

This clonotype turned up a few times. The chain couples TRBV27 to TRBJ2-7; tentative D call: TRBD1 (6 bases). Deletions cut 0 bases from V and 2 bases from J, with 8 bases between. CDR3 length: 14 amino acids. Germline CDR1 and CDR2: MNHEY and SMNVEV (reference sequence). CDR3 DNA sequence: TGTGCCAGCAGTTTATCGGACAGAGCCTACGAGCAGTACTTC. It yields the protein CASSLSDRAYEQYF.

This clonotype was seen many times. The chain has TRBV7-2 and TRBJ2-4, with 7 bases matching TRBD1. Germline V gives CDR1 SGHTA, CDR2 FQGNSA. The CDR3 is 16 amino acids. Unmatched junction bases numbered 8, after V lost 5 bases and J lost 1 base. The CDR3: CASSPLRGQAKNIQYF. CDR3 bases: TGTGCCAGCAGCCCGCTGAGGGGGCAGGCCAAAAACATTCAGTACTTC.

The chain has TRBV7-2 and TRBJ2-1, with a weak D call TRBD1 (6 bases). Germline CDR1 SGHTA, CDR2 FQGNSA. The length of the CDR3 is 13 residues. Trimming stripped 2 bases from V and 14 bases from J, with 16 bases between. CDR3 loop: CASSLTRTDREFF. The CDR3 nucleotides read TGTGCCAGCAGCTTAACCCGGACAGATCGAGAGTTCTTC.

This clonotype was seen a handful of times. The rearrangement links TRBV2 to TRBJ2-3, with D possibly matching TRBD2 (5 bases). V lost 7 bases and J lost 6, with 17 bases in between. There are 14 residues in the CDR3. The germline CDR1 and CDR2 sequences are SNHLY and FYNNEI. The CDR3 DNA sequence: TGTGCCAGCACACACTTAGTGGGAGACGATACGCAGTATTTT. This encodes CASTHLVGDDTQYF. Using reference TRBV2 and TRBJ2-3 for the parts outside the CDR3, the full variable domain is EPEVTQTPSHQVTQMGQEVILRCVPISNHLYFYWYRQILGQKVEFLVSFYNNEISEKSEIFDDQFSVERPDGSNFTLKIRSTKLEDSAMYFCASTHLVGDDTQYFGPGTRLTVL.

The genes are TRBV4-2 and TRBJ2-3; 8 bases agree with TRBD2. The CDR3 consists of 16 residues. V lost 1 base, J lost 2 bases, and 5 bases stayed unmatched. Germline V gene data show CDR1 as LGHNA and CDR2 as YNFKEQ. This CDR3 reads CASSQAELAATDTQYF. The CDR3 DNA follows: TGTGCCAGCAGCCAAGCAGAACTAGCGGCCACAGATACGCAGTATTTT.

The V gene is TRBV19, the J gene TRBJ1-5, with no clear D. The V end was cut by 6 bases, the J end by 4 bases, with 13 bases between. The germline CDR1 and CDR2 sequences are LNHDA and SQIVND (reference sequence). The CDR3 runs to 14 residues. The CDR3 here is CASSARAANQPQHF. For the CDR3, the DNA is TGTGCCAGTAGCGCGAGGGCAGCTAATCAGCCCCAGCATTTT.

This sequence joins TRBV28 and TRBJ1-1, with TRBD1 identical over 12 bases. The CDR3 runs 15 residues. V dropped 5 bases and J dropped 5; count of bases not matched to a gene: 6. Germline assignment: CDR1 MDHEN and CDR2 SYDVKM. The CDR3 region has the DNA TGTGCCAGCAGTCCAGGGACAGGGGGCAGGACTGAAGCTTTCTTT. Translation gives CASSPGTGGRTEAFF.

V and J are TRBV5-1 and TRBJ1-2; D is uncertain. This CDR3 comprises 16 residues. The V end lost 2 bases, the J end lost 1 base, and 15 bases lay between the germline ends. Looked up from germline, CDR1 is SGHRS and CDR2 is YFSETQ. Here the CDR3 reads CASSFLGRSFNYGYTF. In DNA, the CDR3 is TGCGCCAGCAGCTTTCTGGGTCGCAGCTTTAACTATGGCTACACCTTC.

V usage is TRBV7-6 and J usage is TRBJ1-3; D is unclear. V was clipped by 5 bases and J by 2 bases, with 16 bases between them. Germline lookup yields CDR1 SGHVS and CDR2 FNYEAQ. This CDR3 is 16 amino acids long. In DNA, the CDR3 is TGTGCCAGCAGCCCGGCAGCCCTTGGGCCTGGAAACACCATATATTTT. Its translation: CASSPAALGPGNTIYF.

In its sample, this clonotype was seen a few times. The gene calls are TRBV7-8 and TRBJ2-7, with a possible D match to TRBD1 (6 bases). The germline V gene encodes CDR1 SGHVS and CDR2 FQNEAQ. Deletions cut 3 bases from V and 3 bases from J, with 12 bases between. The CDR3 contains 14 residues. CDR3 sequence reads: CASSFTKQGYEQYF. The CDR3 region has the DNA TGTGCCAGCAGCTTCACAAAACAGGGCTACGAGCAGTACTTC.

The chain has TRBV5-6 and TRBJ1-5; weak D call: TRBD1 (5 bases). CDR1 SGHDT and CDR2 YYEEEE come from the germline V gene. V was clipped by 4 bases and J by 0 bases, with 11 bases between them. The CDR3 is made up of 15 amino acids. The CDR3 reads CASSHSGGSNQPQHF. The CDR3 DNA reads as TGTGCCAGCAGCCATAGCGGGGGTAGCAATCAGCCCCAGCATTTT.

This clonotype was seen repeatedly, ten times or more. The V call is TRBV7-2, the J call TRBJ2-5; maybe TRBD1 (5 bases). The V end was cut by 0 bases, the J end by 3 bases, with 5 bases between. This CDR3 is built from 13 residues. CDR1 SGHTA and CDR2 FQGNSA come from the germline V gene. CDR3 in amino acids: CASSLAREETQYF. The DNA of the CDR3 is TGTGCCAGCAGCTTAGCCAGGGAAGAGACCCAGTACTTC.

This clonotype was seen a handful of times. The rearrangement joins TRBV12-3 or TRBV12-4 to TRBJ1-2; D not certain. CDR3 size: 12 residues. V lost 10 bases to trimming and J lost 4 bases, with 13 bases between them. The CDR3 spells CATFRDPYGYTF. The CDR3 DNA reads TGTGCCACTTTCCGGGATCCCTATGGCTACACCTTC.

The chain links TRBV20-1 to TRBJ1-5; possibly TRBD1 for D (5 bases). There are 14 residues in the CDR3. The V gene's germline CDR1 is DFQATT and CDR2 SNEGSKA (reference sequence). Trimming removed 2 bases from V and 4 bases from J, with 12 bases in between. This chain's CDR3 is CSARRAGGNQPQHF. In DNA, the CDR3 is TGCAGTGCTAGAAGAGCGGGGGGAAATCAGCCCCAGCATTTT.

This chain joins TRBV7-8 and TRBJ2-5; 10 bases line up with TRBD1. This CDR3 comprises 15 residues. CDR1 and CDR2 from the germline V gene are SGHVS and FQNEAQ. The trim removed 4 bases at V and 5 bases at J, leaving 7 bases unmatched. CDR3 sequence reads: CASSSGTGAGETQYF. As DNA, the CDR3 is TGTGCCAGCAGCTCTGGGACAGGGGCAGGGGAGACCCAGTACTTC.

CDR3 region: CASRWSNQPQHF. The CDR3 DNA is TGTGCCAGCCGGTGGAGCAATCAGCCCCAGCATTTT. The V call is TRBV19, the J call TRBJ1-5; D gene uncertain. With 9 bases removed from V and 1 base from J, the gap between germline ends came to 7 bases. The germline V gene encodes CDR1 LNHDA and CDR2 SQIVND (reference sequence). The CDR3 is 12 residues long.

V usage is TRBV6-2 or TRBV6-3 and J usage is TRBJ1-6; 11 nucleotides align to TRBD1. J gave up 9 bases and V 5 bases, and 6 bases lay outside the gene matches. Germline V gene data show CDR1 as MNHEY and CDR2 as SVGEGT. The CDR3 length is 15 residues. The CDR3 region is CASSTRDRGSSPLHF. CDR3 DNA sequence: TGTGCCAGCAGTACCCGGGACAGGGGGAGTTCACCCCTCCACTTT.

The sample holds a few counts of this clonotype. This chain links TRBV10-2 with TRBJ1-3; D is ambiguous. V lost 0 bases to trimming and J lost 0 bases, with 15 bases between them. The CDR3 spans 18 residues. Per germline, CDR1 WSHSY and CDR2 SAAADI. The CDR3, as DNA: TGCGCCAGCAGTGAGTCGTCAGGAACGGCCTCCTCTGGAAACACCATATATTTT. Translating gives CASSESSGTASSGNTIYF.

The CDR3 nucleotides read TGCAGTGCTTCACTAGCATGGGGAAATCAGCCCCAGCATTTT. The encoded protein is CSASLAWGNQPQHF. The J gene is TRBJ1-5, the V gene TRBV20-1; D unresolved. CDR1 is DFQATT, CDR2 SNEGSKA, per germline (reference sequence). V lost 5 bases and J 4 bases, leaving 15 bases between the germline ends. The CDR3 runs to 14 residues.

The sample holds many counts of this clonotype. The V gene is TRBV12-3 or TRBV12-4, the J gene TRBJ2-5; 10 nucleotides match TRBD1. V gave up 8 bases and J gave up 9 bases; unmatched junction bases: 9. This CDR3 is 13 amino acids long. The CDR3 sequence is CASREGQGFPQYF. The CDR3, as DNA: TGTGCCAGCCGCGAGGGACAGGGGTTCCCCCAGTACTTC.

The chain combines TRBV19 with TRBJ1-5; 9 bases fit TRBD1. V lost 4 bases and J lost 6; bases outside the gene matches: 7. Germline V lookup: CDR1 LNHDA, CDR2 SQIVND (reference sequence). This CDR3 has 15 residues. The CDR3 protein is CASSRDRVEAQPQHF. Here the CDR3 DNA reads TGTGCCAGTAGTAGGGACAGGGTGGAGGCTCAGCCCCAGCATTTT. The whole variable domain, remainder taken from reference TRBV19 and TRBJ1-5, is DGGITQSPKYLFRKEGQNVTLSCEQNLNHDAMYWYRQDPGQGLRLIYYSQIVNDFQKGDIAEGYSVSREKKESFPLTVTSAQKNPTAFYLCASSRDRVEAQPQHFGDGTRLSIL.

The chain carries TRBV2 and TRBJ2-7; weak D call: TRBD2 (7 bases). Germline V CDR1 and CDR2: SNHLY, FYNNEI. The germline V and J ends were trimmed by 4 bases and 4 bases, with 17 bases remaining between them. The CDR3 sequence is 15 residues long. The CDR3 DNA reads TGTGCCAGCAGTGCCCCCCGCGGGGGCGGGTACGAGCAGTACTTC. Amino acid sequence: CASSAPRGGGYEQYF.

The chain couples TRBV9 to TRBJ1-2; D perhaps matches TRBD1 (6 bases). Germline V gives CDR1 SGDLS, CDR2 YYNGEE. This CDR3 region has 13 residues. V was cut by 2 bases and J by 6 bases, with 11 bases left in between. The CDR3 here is CASSVTGSDGYTF. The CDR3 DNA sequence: TGTGCCAGCAGCGTCACAGGGTCAGATGGCTACACCTTC.

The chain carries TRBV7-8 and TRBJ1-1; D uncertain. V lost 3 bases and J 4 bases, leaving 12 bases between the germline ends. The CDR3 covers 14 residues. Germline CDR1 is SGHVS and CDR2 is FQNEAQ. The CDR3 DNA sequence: TGTGCCAGCAGCTTGCTTATTGGAACCACTGAAGCTTTCTTT. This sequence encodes CASSLLIGTTEAFF.

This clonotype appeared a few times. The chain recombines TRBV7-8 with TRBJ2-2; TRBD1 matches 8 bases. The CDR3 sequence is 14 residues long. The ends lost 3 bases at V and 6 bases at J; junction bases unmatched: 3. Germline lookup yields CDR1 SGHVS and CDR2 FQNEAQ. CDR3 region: CASSFTGGAGELFF. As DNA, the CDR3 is TGTGCCAGCAGCTTTACAGGGGGAGCCGGGGAGCTGTTTTTT.